This is a list of T cell receptor beta chains from one sample in a study of OX40 agonist ivuxolimab in advanced cancers. TCRdb's table, derived via immunoSEQ multiplex PCR, lists solely in-frame clones and lacks some. The profile shows 77,000 or so clones, roughly 90% of them singletons. The sample was CD4+ or CD8+ T cells sorted from blood, taken in a trial of the OX40 agonist ivuxolimab. The source of these receptors is an adult with an advanced solid tumor such as melanoma, head and neck, liver or kidney cancer. The CDR3 runs from the conserved cysteine through the conserved F or W. The D gene is left open where the match is weak. The size entry is marked missing in some rows and otherwise reads once, few, many or a size class.

d_call | j_call | clone_size | v_call | cdr3_aa | cdr3_nt
TRBD1 | TRBJ1-3 | . | TRBV6-6 | CASSPGQATIYF | TGTGCCAGCAGCCCCGGACAGGCGACCATATATTTT
TRBD1 | TRBJ1-2 | . | TRBV6-1 | CASREAGTGITGYTF | TGTGCCAGCAGGGAAGCCGGGACAGGGATTACGGGCTACACCTTC
. | TRBJ1-6 | . | TRBV4-3 | CASSQVEGAGLRTLHF | TGCGCCAGCAGCCAAGTGGAGGGAGCAGGTTTAAGAACCCTCCACTTT
. | TRBJ2-2 | . | TRBV18 | CASSPVKGKTNTGELFF | TGTGCCAGCTCACCGGTAAAGGGAAAAACGAACACCGGGGAGCTGTTTTTT
. | TRBJ2-5 | . | TRBV4-3 | CASSPLSTGEGETQYF | TGCGCCAGCAGCCCCCTCTCGACAGGGGAGGGAGAGACCCAGTACTTC
. | TRBJ1-3 | . | TRBV7-2 | CASSPEGGGFSGNTIYF | TGTGCCAGCAGCCCTGAAGGGGGGGGTTTCTCTGGAAACACCATATATTTT
. | TRBJ2-2 | . | TRBV30 | CASYGGLYTGELFF | TGTGCCTCATATGGGGGGCTGTACACCGGGGAGCTGTTTTTT
. | TRBJ1-1 | . | TRBV19 | CASSTPGRGNTEAFF | TGTGCCAGTAGTACCCCAGGGAGAGGAAACACTGAAGCTTTCTTT
. | TRBJ1-2 | . | TRBV21-1 | CASSKVRGDRGRRYGYTF | TGTGCCAGCAGCAAAGTTCGAGGGGACAGGGGGCGCCGGTATGGCTACACCTTC
. | TRBJ2-5 | . | TRBV7-7 | CASSLDGGDAQYF | TGTGCTAGCAGCTTAGACGGGGGAGATGCCCAGTACTTC
. | TRBJ2-3 | . | TRBV4-3 | CASSQDGGGGVEDTQYF | TGCGCCAGCAGCCAAGACGGGGGCGGGGGCGTTGAAGATACGCAGTATTTT
TRBD1 | TRBJ2-7 | . | TRBV29-1 | CSVEQGAYEQYF | TGCAGCGTTGAGCAGGGGGCCTACGAGCAGTACTTC
. | TRBJ2-7 | . | TRBV2 | CASSDRSTYEQYF | TGTGCCAGCAGTGATAGGTCGACCTACGAGCAGTACTTC
TRBD1 | TRBJ2-2 | . | TRBV19 | CASSNQGAPNTGELFF | TGTGCCAGTAGTAACCAGGGGGCGCCGAACACCGGGGAGCTGTTTTTT
. | TRBJ2-6 | . | TRBV10-3 | CAISENRAGSGANVLTF | TGTGCCATCAGTGAGAACAGGGCTGGGTCTGGGGCCAACGTCCTGACTTTC
. | TRBJ1-5 | once | TRBV7-2 | CASSPRWGDQPQHF | TGTGCCAGCAGCCCCCGTTGGGGGGATCAGCCCCAGCATTTT
. | TRBJ1-2 | . | TRBV30 | CAWSEGTGYTF | TGTGCCTGGAGTGAAGGGACCGGCTACACCTTC
. | TRBJ1-5 | . | TRBV4-3 | CASSQDLSYHQPQHF | TGCGCCAGCAGCCAAGATCTCTCGTATCACCAGCCCCAGCATTTT
TRBD2 | TRBJ2-7 | . | TRBV7-2 | CASSPETSGRNTVYEQYF | TGTGCCAGCAGCCCTGAGACTAGCGGGAGGAATACCGTCTACGAGCAGTACTTC
TRBD1 | TRBJ1-3 | . | TRBV28 | CASSPGDRAGNTIYF | TGTGCCAGCAGTCCTGGTGACAGGGCCGGAAACACCATATATTTT
. | TRBJ1-3 | . | TRBV7-8 | CASSSRTGGGNTIYF | TGTGCCAGCAGCTCCCGGACGGGGGGTGGAAACACCATATATTTT
. | TRBJ1-5 | . | TRBV5-8 | CASSIPHSNQPQHF | TGTGCCAGCAGTATACCCCATAGCAATCAGCCCCAGCATTTT
. | TRBJ1-6 | . | TRBV4-3 | CASSQRIENSPLHF | TGCGCCAGCAGCCAGAGGATCGAAAATTCACCCCTCCACTTT
. | TRBJ2-3 | . | TRBV2 | CASSRLLGSTDTQYF | TGTGCCAGCAGTAGGCTTCTCGGTAGCACAGATACGCAGTATTTT
TRBD2 | TRBJ2-5 | once | TRBV5-1 | CASSLSQREGQGETQYF | TGCGCCAGCAGCTTGTCTCAGCGGGAGGGCCAGGGAGAGACCCAGTACTTC
. | TRBJ2-5 | . | TRBV11-2 | CASSFRAGFQETQYF | TGTGCCAGCAGCTTTCGCGCGGGCTTCCAGGAGACCCAGTACTTC
. | TRBJ1-5 | . | TRBV13 | CASSLGLRQPQHF | TGTGCCAGCAGCTTAGGCCTTCGACAGCCCCAGCATTTT
TRBD1 | TRBJ2-5 | . | TRBV9 | CASSATGLQETQYF | TGTGCCAGCAGTGCGACAGGGCTCCAAGAGACCCAGTACTTC
. | TRBJ2-1 | . | TRBV7-7 | CASSSRSTGEQFF | TGTGCTAGCAGCTCCCGGTCTACGGGTGAGCAGTTCTTC
. | TRBJ2-1 | . | TRBV7-2 | CASRNTLYNEQFF | TGTGCCAGCAGAAACACGCTGTACAATGAGCAGTTCTTC
TRBD1 | TRBJ2-1 | . | TRBV19 | CASSQGQGTNEQFF | TGTGCCAGTAGCCAAGGACAGGGGACCAATGAGCAGTTCTTC
. | TRBJ2-3 | . | TRBV4-1 | CASSQDLRSLGTDTQYF | TGCGCCAGCAGCCAAGATTTGCGGTCCCTCGGCACAGATACGCAGTATTTT
TRBD2 | TRBJ2-5 | . | TRBV19 | CASSTLSGSGGETQYF | TGTGCCAGTAGTACCCTTAGCGGGAGTGGCGGTGAGACCCAGTACTTC
TRBD1 | TRBJ1-1 | . | TRBV27 | CASSFQGALGRAFF | TGTGCCAGCAGCTTTCAGGGGGCGCTTGGTAGGGCTTTCTTT
. | TRBJ1-2 | . | TRBV5-4 | CASSSPRDRGYTF | TGTGCCAGCAGCTCGCCTCGGGATCGTGGCTACACCTTC
TRBD1 | TRBJ1-1 | . | TRBV6-1 | CASTFRGETEAFF | TGTGCCAGCACGTTCAGGGGGGAAACTGAAGCTTTCTTT
TRBD2 | TRBJ2-7 | . | TRBV7-2 | CASSLGTRNYEQYF | TGTGCCAGCAGCTTAGGGACTAGGAACTACGAGCAGTACTTC
TRBD2 | TRBJ2-7 | . | TRBV5-1 | CASSLNSGSSYEQYF | TGCGCCAGCAGCTTGAATAGCGGGAGCTCCTACGAGCAGTACTTC
. | TRBJ2-6 | . | TRBV28 | CASKRRTVLSGANVLTF | TGTGCCAGCAAAAGGAGGACAGTTCTCTCTGGGGCCAACGTCCTGACTTTC
. | TRBJ2-7 | . | TRBV7-2 | CASSPRSGSSYEQYF | TGTGCCAGCAGCCCCCGTTCAGGAAGCTCCTACGAGCAGTACTTC
TRBD2 | TRBJ2-7 | . | TRBV18 | CASSPGASGSYEQYF | TGTGCCAGCTCACCAGGGGCTAGCGGAAGCTACGAGCAGTACTTC
TRBD1 | TRBJ1-2 | . | TRBV5-1 | CASSLTGAIYGYTF | TGCGCCAGCAGCCTGACAGGGGCGATCTATGGCTACACCTTC
TRBD2 | TRBJ2-1 | once | TRBV2 | CASSPRGGPSYNEQFF | TGTGCCAGCAGCCCACGGGGAGGGCCAAGCTACAATGAGCAGTTCTTC
. | TRBJ1-1 | . | TRBV19 | CASSPRVGSRTEAFF | TGTGCCAGTAGTCCGCGGGTAGGATCGCGGACTGAAGCTTTCTTT